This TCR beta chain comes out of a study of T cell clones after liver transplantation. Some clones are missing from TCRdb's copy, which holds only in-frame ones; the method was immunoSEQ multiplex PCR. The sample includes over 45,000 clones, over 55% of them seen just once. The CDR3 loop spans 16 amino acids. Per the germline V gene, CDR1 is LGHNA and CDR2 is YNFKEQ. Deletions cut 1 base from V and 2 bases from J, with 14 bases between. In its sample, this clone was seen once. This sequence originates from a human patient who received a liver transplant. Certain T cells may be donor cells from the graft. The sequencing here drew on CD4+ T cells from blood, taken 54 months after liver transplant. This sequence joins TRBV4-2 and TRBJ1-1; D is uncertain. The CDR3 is CASSQGVSRLNTEAFF. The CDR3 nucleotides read TGTGCCAGCAGCCAAGGGGTCAGCAGATTAAACACTGAAGCTTTCTTT.